Below are 4 T cell receptor beta chains sequenced from a single sample in a study of shared clonotypes between healthy human individuals. Assay: immunoSEQ multiplex PCR; the TCRdb copy retains only in-frame clones and omits some. The repertoire holds approximately 1.4 million clones, with nearly 99% as singletons. Material for sequencing was naive CD4+ T cells sorted from blood. Subset specified: CD45RA+ positively selected. The receptors were gathered from a man aged 30-40 years in good health.

This clone showed up just once. The gene calls are TRBV2 and TRBJ2-3; a weak D match, TRBD2 (6 bases). The germline CDR1 and CDR2 sequences are SNHLY and FYNNEI. V shed 1 base and J shed 1 base, with 9 bases lying between them. The CDR3 extends over 15 amino acids. The CDR3 sequence: CASSEGVAGTDTQYF. The CDR3 DNA sequence: TGTGCCAGCAGTGAAGGAGTAGCGGGCACAGATACGCAGTATTTT.

V and J are TRBV27 and TRBJ2-3; no clear D gene. The V end lost 1 base, the J end lost 5 bases, and 7 bases lay between the germline ends. Germline values: CDR1 MNHEY, CDR2 SMNVEV (reference sequence). The CDR3 has 13 amino acids. The CDR3 sequence is CASSLFGIDTQYF. CDR3 DNA: TGTGCCAGCAGTTTATTTGGTATAGATACGCAGTATTTT.

Notes on this clone: Other DNA sequences in this specimen translate into the identical CDR3. The V gene is TRBV7-8, the J gene TRBJ2-7, with 12 nucleotides matching TRBD2. V lost 5 bases and J lost 2; bases outside the gene matches: 1. Germline-derived CDR1 and CDR2 are SGHVS and FQNEAQ. This CDR3 contains 14 residues. The CDR3 loop is CASSPSGRAYEQYF. In nucleotides, the CDR3 is TGTGCCAGCAGCCCTAGCGGGAGGGCCTACGAGCAGTACTTC.

This chain uses TRBV10-3 with TRBJ2-7, with D tentatively TRBD2 (6 bases). Germline CDR1 reads ENHRY; CDR2 reads SYGVKD. CDR3 size: 20 residues. Between the trimmed V and J ends, which lost 5 bases and 0 bases, there was a span of 29 bases. CDR3 bases: TGTGCCATCAGTTTGCGGGACTCCCCAACGGCTAGGGAGAGCTCCTACGAGCAGTACTTC. This sequence encodes CAISLRDSPTARESSYEQYF.